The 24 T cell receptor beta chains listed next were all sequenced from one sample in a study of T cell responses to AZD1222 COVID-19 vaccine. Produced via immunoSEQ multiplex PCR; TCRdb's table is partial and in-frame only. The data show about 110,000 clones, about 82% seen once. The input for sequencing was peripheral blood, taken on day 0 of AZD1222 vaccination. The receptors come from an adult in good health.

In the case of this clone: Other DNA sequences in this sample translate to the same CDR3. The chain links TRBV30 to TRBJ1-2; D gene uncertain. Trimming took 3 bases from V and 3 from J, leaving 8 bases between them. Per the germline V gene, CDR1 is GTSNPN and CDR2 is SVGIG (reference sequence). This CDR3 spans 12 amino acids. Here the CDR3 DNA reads TGTGCCTGGAGCCCAGGAGACTATGGCTACACCTTC. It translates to CAWSPGDYGYTF.

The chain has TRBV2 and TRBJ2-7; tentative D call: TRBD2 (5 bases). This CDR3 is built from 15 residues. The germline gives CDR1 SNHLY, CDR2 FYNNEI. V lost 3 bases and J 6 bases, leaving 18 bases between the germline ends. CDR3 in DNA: TGTGCCAGCAGTGACCAGAGGGCGGAATGGAGCGAGCAGTACTTC. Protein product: CASSDQRAEWSEQYF.

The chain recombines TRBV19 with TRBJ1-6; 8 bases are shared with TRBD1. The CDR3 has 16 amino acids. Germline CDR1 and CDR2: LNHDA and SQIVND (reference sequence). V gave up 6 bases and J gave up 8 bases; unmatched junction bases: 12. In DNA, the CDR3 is TGTGCCAGTAGCCTAGGGGTTGGACAGGGCTATTCACCCCTCCACTTT. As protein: CASSLGVGQGYSPLHF.

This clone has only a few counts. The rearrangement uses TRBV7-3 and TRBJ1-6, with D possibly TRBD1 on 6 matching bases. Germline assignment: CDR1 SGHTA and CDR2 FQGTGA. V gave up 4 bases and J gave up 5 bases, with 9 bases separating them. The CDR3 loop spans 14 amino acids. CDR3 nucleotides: TGTGCCAGCAGCTCGGGGGGCGATAATTCACCCCTCCACTTT. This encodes CASSSGGDNSPLHF.

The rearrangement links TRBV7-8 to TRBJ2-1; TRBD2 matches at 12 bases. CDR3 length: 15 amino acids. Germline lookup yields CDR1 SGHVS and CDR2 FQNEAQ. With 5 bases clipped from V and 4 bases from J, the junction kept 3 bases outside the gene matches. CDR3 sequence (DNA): TGTGCCAGCAGCCTGACTAGCGGGGGATACAATGAGCAGTTCTTC. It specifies CASSLTSGGYNEQFF.

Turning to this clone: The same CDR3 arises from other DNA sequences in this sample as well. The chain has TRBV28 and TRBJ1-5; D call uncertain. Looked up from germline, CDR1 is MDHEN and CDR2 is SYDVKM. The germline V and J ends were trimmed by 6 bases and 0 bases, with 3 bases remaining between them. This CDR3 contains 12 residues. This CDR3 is CASRGSNQPQHF. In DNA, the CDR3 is TGTGCCAGCAGGGGTAGCAATCAGCCCCAGCATTTT.

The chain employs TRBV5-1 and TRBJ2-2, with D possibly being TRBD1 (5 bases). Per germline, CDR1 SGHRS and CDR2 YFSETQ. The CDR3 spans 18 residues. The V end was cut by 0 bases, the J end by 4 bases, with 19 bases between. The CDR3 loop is CASSLARIGRVGTGELFF. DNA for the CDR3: TGCGCCAGCAGCTTGGCCCGGATCGGCAGGGTCGGCACCGGGGAGCTGTTTTTT. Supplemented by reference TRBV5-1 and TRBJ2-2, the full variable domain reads KAGVTQTPRYLIKTRGQQVTLSCSPISGHRSVSWYQQTPGQGLQFLFEYFSETQRNKGNFPGRFSGRQFSNSRSEMNVSTLELGDSALYLCASSLARIGRVGTGELFFGEGSRLTVL.

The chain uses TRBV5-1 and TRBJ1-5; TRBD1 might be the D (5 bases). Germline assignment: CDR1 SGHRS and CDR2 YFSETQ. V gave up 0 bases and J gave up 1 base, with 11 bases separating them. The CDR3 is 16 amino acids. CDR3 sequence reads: CASSLDGTASNQPQHF. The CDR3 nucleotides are TGCGCCAGCAGCTTGGATGGGACGGCCAGCAATCAGCCCCAGCATTTT. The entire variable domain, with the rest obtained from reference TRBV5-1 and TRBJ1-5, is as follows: KAGVTQTPRYLIKTRGQQVTLSCSPISGHRSVSWYQQTPGQGLQFLFEYFSETQRNKGNFPGRFSGRQFSNSRSEMNVSTLELGDSALYLCASSLDGTASNQPQHFGDGTRLSIL.

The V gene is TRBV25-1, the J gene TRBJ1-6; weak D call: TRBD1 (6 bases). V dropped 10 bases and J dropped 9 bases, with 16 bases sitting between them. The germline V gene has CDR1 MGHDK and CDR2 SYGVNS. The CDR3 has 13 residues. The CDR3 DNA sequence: TGTGCCACCAGACAGGTGGAGGCTTCACCCCTCCACTTT. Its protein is CATRQVEASPLHF. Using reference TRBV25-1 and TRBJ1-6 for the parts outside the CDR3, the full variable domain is EADIYQTPRYLVIGTGKKITLECSQTMGHDKMYWYQQDPGMELHLIHYSYGVNSTEKGDLSSESTVSRIRTEHFPLTLESARPSHTSQYLCATRQVEASPLHFGNGTRLTVT.

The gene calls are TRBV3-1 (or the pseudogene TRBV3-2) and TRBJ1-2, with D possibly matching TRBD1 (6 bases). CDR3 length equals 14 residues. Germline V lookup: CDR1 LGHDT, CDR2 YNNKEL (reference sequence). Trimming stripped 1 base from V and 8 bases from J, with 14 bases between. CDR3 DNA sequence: TGTGCCAGCAGCCAAGGAGGCCAGGGGCACGGCTACACCTTC. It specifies CASSQGGQGHGYTF.

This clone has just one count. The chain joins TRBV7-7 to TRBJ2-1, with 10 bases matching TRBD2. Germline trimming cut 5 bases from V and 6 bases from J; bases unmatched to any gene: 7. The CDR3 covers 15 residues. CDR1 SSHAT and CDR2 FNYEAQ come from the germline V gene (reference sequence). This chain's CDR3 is CASSLKAGGPNEQFF. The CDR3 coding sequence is TGTGCCAGCAGCCTCAAAGCGGGGGGGCCCAATGAGCAGTTCTTC.

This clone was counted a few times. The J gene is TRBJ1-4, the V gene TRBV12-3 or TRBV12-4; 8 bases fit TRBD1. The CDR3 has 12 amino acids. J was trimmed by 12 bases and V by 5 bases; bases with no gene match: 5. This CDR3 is CASSRDRGELFF. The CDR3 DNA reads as TGTGCCAGCAGTCGAGACAGGGGAGAACTGTTTTTT.

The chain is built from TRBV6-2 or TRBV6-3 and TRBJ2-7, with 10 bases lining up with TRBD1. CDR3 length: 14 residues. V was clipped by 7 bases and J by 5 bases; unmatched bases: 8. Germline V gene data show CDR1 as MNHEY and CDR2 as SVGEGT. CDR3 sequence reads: CASIPGTGDDEQYF. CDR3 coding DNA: TGTGCCAGCATCCCCGGGACAGGGGACGACGAGCAGTACTTC.

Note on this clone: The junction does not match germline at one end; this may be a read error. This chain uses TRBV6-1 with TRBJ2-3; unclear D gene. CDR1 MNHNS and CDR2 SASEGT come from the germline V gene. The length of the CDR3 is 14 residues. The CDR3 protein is CASSDGMGTDTQYF. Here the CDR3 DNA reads TGTGCCAGCAGTGATGGCATGGGCACCGATACGCAGTATTTT.

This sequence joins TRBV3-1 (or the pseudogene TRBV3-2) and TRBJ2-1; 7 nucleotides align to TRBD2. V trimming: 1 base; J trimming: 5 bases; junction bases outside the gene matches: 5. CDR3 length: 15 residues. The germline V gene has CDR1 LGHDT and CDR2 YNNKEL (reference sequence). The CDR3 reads CASSQGLAVNNEQFF. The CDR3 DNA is TGTGCCAGCAGCCAAGGGCTAGCGGTTAACAATGAGCAGTTCTTC.

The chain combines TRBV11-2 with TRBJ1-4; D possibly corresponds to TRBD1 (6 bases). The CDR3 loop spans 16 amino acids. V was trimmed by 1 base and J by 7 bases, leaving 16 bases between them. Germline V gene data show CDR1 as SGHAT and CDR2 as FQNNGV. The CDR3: CASSLGLAAGAEKLFF. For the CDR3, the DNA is TGTGCCAGCAGCTTAGGGTTGGCGGCAGGGGCTGAAAAACTGTTTTTT.

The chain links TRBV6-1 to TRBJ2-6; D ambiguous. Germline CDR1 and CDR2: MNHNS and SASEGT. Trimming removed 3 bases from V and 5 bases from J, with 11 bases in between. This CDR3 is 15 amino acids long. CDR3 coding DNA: TGTGCCAGCAGTGAGGAACCCAGGAGGGCCAACGTCCTGACTTTC. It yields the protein CASSEEPRRANVLTF.

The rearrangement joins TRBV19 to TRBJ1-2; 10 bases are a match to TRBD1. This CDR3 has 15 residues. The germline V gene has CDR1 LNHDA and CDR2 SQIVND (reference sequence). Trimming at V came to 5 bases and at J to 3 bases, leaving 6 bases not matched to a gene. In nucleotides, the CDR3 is TGTGCCAGTAGTTTGCCCGGGACAGGGGACTATGGCTACACCTTC. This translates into CASSLPGTGDYGYTF.

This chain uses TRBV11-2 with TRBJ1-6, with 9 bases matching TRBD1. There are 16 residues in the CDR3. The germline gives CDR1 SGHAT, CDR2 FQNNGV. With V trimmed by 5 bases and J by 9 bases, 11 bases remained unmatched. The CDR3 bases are TGTGCCAGCAGCACTGGGACAGGGAGGAGCGGTTCACCCCTCCACTTT. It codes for CASSTGTGRSGSPLHF.

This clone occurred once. CDR3 region: CASSLLTGWVNTEAFF. The CDR3 nucleotides are TGTGCCAGCAGCTTACTGACAGGGTGGGTGAACACTGAAGCTTTCTTT. The V gene is TRBV13, the J gene TRBJ1-1; 7 bases agree with TRBD1. This CDR3 is built from 16 residues. With 2 bases clipped from V and 0 bases from J, the junction kept 6 bases outside the gene matches. CDR1 and CDR2 from the germline V gene are PRHDT and FYEKMQ (reference sequence).

The CDR3 DNA reads TGTGCCAGCAGCTTGGGGAGCGAGTGGGGAAACACCATATATTTT. This sequence encodes CASSLGSEWGNTIYF. V and J are TRBV11-3 and TRBJ1-3; D call uncertain. Per germline, CDR1 SGHNT and CDR2 YENEEA. Trimming removed 3 bases at V and 4 bases at J, with 13 bases between. The CDR3 contains 15 residues.

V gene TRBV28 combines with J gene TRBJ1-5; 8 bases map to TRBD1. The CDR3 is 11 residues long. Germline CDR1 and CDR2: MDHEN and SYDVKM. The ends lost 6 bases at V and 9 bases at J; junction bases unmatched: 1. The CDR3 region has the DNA TGTGCCAGCAGAACAGGGGGGCCCCAGCATTTT. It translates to CASRTGGPQHF.

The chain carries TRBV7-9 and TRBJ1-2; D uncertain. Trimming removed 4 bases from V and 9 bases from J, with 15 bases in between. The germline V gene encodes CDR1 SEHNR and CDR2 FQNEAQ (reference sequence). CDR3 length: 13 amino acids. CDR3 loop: CASSSGPSERYTF. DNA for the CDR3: TGTGCCAGCAGCTCCGGACCGTCCGAACGCTACACCTTC.

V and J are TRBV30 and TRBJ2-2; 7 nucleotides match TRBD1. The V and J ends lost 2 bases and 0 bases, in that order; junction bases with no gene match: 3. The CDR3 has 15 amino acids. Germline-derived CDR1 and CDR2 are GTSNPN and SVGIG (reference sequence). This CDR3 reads CAWSTGESNTGELFF. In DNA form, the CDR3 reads TGTGCCTGGAGTACAGGGGAGTCGAACACCGGGGAGCTGTTTTTT.